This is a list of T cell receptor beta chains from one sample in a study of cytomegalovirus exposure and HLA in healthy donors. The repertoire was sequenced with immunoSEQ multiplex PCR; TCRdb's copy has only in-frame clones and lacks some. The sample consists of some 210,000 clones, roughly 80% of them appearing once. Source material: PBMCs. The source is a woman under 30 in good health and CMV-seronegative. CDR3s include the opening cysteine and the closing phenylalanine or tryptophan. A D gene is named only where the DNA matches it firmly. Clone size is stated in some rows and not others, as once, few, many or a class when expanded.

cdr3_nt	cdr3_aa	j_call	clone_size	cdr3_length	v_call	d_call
TGTGCCAGCAGTGATGCCCAAGGGCTCGAGCAGTACTTC	CASSDAQGLEQYF	TRBJ2-7	-	13	TRBV6-4	-
TGCGCCAGCAGCTTGGCAGGGGGCGGCACAGATACGCAGTATTTT	CASSLAGGGTDTQYF	TRBJ2-3	-	15	TRBV5-1	TRBD1
TGTGCCATCAGGGGTAGCTTGAACACTGAAGCTTTCTTT	CAIRGSLNTEAFF	TRBJ1-1	-	13	TRBV10-3	-
TGCGCCAGCAGCGGGGACGGGGGTGCTTACAATGAGCAGTTCTTC	CASSGDGGAYNEQFF	TRBJ2-1	-	15	TRBV5-1	-
TGTGCCAGCAGTCCCGTGGGCGGCGGCAATCAGCCCCAGCATTTT	CASSPVGGGNQPQHF	TRBJ1-5	-	15	TRBV27	-
TGTGCCAGCTCACCACTCGACAGGGGACCGGGCAATGAGCAGTTCTTC	CASSPLDRGPGNEQFF	TRBJ2-1	-	16	TRBV18	TRBD1
TGTGCCAGCAGTTATTCTGGCGCCAGGGAGCTGTTTTTT	CASSYSGARELFF	TRBJ2-2	-	13	TRBV6-5	-
TGCAGCGGCCTCCCACCAGCGGGAGGGCAAGAGACCCAGTACTTC	CSGLPPAGGQETQYF	TRBJ2-5	-	15	TRBV29-1	TRBD2
TGCGCCAGCAGCGACCGGGACAGGGGTGGTAATGAAAAACTGTTTTTT	CASSDRDRGGNEKLFF	TRBJ1-4	-	16	TRBV4-1	TRBD1
TGTGCCAGCAGCTTTGGAATTGGGGGTGGCTACACCTTC	CASSFGIGGGYTF	TRBJ1-2	-	13	TRBV7-9	-
TGCGCCAGCAGCTTGGACAGAAACTACGAGCAGTACTTC	CASSLDRNYEQYF	TRBJ2-7	-	13	TRBV5-1	-
TGTGCCAGCAGTGCGTACTACGAGCAGTACTTC	CASSAYYEQYF	TRBJ2-7	few	11	TRBV25-1	-
TGTGCCAGCAGTTATAATTTCGGGCAGGGAGACTATGGCTACACCTTC	CASSYNFGQGDYGYTF	TRBJ1-2	-	16	TRBV6-6	-
TGTGCCAGCAGCGCCCTCGAGGGCGGCACAGATACGCAGTATTTT	CASSALEGGTDTQYF	TRBJ2-3	-	15	TRBV9	-
TGTGCCAGCAGCCGACAGGGGGCTAGAAGGGAAGCTTTCTTT	CASSRQGARREAFF	TRBJ1-1	-	14	TRBV6-5	TRBD1
TGTGCCATCAAGTGGCCAGGGGACCACAATGAGCAGTTCTTC	CAIKWPGDHNEQFF	TRBJ2-1	-	14	TRBV10-3	-
TGTGCCAGCAGCGGAGCGGGGGCGCTTTACAATGAGCAGTTCTTC	CASSGAGALYNEQFF	TRBJ2-1	-	15	TRBV9	TRBD2
TGTGCCAGCAGTTCGATTGGTAGGAACACCGGGGAGCTGTTTTTT	CASSSIGRNTGELFF	TRBJ2-2	-	15	TRBV28	-
TGTGCCAGCAGCTCGCGGGGGTCCTACGAGCAGTACTTC	CASSSRGSYEQYF	TRBJ2-7	-	13	TRBV11-2	TRBD2
TGTGCCTGGGGGGGCTCAGAGACCCAGTACTTC	CAWGGSETQYF	TRBJ2-5	-	11	TRBV30	-
TGCGCCAGCAGCCAAGATCCGTCCGGAGATACGCAGTATTTT	CASSQDPSGDTQYF	TRBJ2-3	-	14	TRBV4-1	-
TGCGCCAGCAGCCAAGAAAAGAGAGTAGCGGGAGGTTCCTACAATGAGCAGTTCTTC	CASSQEKRVAGGSYNEQFF	TRBJ2-1	-	19	TRBV4-1	TRBD2
TGTGCCAGCAGGGGTGTGACAGGGAACTATGGCTACACCTTC	CASRGVTGNYGYTF	TRBJ1-2	-	14	TRBV2	TRBD1
TGTGCCAGCAGGAGCGACAGGGTCACTGAAGCTTTCTTT	CASRSDRVTEAFF	TRBJ1-1	-	13	TRBV2	TRBD1
TGTGCCAGCAGCGTAGACAGACCCCCCAATGAGCAGTTCTTC	CASSVDRPPNEQFF	TRBJ2-1	-	14	TRBV9	-
TGTGCCAGCAGAGTAGAGTTGAACACCGGGGAGCTGTTTTTT	CASRVELNTGELFF	TRBJ2-2	once	14	TRBV6-1	-
TGTGCCAGCTCACCAGAAAGACGGGTGGGATACGAGCAGTACTTC	CASSPERRVGYEQYF	TRBJ2-7	-	15	TRBV18	-
TGTGCCAGCAGTAAAGGGCCCCAACCGGGAGATACGCAGTATTTT	CASSKGPQPGDTQYF	TRBJ2-3	-	15	TRBV6-5	-
TGTGCCAGCAGCGTAGGTGGAGGGACCGGGGAGCTGTTTTTT	CASSVGGGTGELFF	TRBJ2-2	-	14	TRBV9	-
TGTGCCAGCAGCGAGGGACAGGTTGCTGGAAACACCATATATTTT	CASSEGQVAGNTIYF	TRBJ1-3	once	15	TRBV9	TRBD1
TGTGCCAGCAGCTTTGCACAGGCCCCGGGGCAGTTCTTC	CASSFAQAPGQFF	TRBJ2-1	-	13	TRBV7-9	-
TGTGCCAGCAGTCCCGGACGCGTAATGGGTGCCCAGTACTTC	CASSPGRVMGAQYF	TRBJ2-5	-	14	TRBV27	-
TGTGCCAGCAGCCCATCCGGGACAGCCCTCTACGAGCAGTACTTC	CASSPSGTALYEQYF	TRBJ2-7	-	15	TRBV27	TRBD1
TGTGCCAGCACTCGGAGCGTTGGGGCAGATGGCTACACCTTC	CASTRSVGADGYTF	TRBJ1-2	-	14	TRBV6-5	-
TGTGCCAGCAGCAGAGGGCCCGGGGAGCTGTTTTTT	CASSRGPGELFF	TRBJ2-2	-	12	TRBV9	-
TGTGCCTGGAGTGGATCAGGCTATAGCAATCAGCCCCAGCATTTT	CAWSGSGYSNQPQHF	TRBJ1-5	-	15	TRBV30	-
TGTGCCAGCAGTTTATCGCCTAGCAGAACCTACAATGAGCAGTTCTTC	CASSLSPSRTYNEQFF	TRBJ2-1	-	16	TRBV27	-
TGTGCCAGCAGCCCGGGTCGGGACATGGGTGGCACTGAAGCTTTCTTT	CASSPGRDMGGTEAFF	TRBJ1-1	-	16	TRBV11-2	-
TGTGCCTGGAGTGCCGCGGCTGGAAACACCATATATTTT	CAWSAAAGNTIYF	TRBJ1-3	-	13	TRBV30	-
TGTGCCAGCAGCTTAGATATCGGGGGGGTGCATAGCAATCAGCCCCAGCATTTT	CASSLDIGGVHSNQPQHF	TRBJ1-5	-	18	TRBV7-2	-
TGTGCCAGCAGCTTGGAACGCTCTGGAAACACCATATATTTT	CASSLERSGNTIYF	TRBJ1-3	-	14	TRBV5-6	-
TGTGCCAGCAGAATGGCGAGGGTCTACGAGCAGTACTTC	CASRMARVYEQYF	TRBJ2-7	-	13	TRBV28	-
TGCAGCGTAGACAGCGGGAGGGCGAATGAGCAGTACTTC	CSVDSGRANEQYF	TRBJ2-7	-	13	TRBV29-1	TRBD2
TGTGCCAGCAGTGAGCAGACAGGGACTACCTACAATGAGCAGTTCTTC	CASSEQTGTTYNEQFF	TRBJ2-1	once	16	TRBV6-1	-
TGTGCCAGCAGTGGGACAGGGGCTTACTCCTACGAGCAGTACTTC	CASSGTGAYSYEQYF	TRBJ2-7	-	15	TRBV6-1	TRBD1
TGCAGCATTTTAGCGGGATCGACCTACGAGCAGTACTTC	CSILAGSTYEQYF	TRBJ2-7	-	13	TRBV29-1	TRBD2
TGTGCCAGCAGCTTTCTAGCGGTTAACACCGGGGAGCTGTTTTTT	CASSFLAVNTGELFF	TRBJ2-2	-	15	TRBV7-2	TRBD2
TGTGCCAGCAGTTTCCGGGACGATCCCACCTACGAGCAGTACTTC	CASSFRDDPTYEQYF	TRBJ2-7	-	15	TRBV28	-
TGTGCCGTCGGGCTGGAGAGCTATGGCTACACCTTC	CAVGLESYGYTF	TRBJ1-2	few	12	TRBV10-3	-
TGCGCCAGCAGCCGAGTGGCGGGAGGTGGGGATACGCAGTATTTT	CASSRVAGGGDTQYF	TRBJ2-3	-	15	TRBV4-1	TRBD2
TGTGCCAGCAGTTTAAGGACAGGGGTGAACACTGAAGCTTTCTTT	CASSLRTGVNTEAFF	TRBJ1-1	-	15	TRBV27	TRBD1
TGCGCCAGCAGCCCCGGGACAGGGGGTGGTCAGCCCCAGCATTTT	CASSPGTGGGQPQHF	TRBJ1-5	-	15	TRBV5-1	TRBD1
TGTGCCAGCAGTTTGGGCAGGAGTACTGCCTATGGCTACACCTTC	CASSLGRSTAYGYTF	TRBJ1-2	-	15	TRBV28	-
TGCGCCAGCAGCTTCGCCTTAGCGGGAGTTGTTGCGAATGAGCAGTTCTTC	CASSFALAGVVANEQFF	TRBJ2-1	-	17	TRBV5-1	TRBD2
TGTGCCAGCAGCTTGGCCAGGTCCTACGAGCAGTACTTC	CASSLARSYEQYF	TRBJ2-7	once	13	TRBV5-4	-
TGTGCCAGTAGTATAAGGGGACGGTCCTACGAGCAGTACTTC	CASSIRGRSYEQYF	TRBJ2-7	-	14	TRBV19	-
TGTGCCAGCAGCTTAGGCGAGGGACAGCCCTACGAGCAGTACTTC	CASSLGEGQPYEQYF	TRBJ2-7	-	15	TRBV7-2	TRBD1